This entry concerns a single T cell receptor beta chain. In the authors' workflow: Estimated nucleated cell counts came from reference gene primer amplification. Sequenced by immunoSEQ multiplex PCR; TCRdb stores in-frame clones only, minus some. That table gives V, J and clone size, and the DNA gave D and trimming. The table has approximately 200,000 clones, 85% to 90% seen once. This sample is drawn from a study of blood T cell repertoires in COVID-19. In the study overall: Sources were T cells, B-cell-depleted T cells, or PBMCs; the material itself was cDNA or gDNA.

V lost 1 base and J lost 1, with 7 bases in between. The CDR3 runs 14 residues. CDR1 LGHDT and CDR2 YNNKEL come from the germline V gene (reference sequence). Participants were aged about 18 to 90 years, lived in roughly 25 US areas, and enrolled virtually. Clinical histories supplied by participants themselves formed the basis of cohort assignment. The V call is TRBV3-1 (or the pseudogene TRBV3-2), the J call TRBJ1-1; D is unresolved. The sequence was collected from a man aged 25 to 40 who had recovered from COVID-19. Input material: PBMCs or T cells enriched from blood (not recorded which). In nucleotides, the CDR3 is TGTGCCAGCAGCCAAGCGGCAGGGAACACTGAAGCTTTCTTT. Translated: CASSQAAGNTEAFF.